A selection of T cell receptor beta chains follows, all from one sample in a study of beta chain features in type 1 diabetes. This table comes from immunoSEQ multiplex PCR, and its TCRdb copy is limited to in-frame clones, with some not included. This sample has some 150,000 clones; about 50% occur once, and the top ten carry 0.42%. The sequenced sample consisted of Tregs from blood. The receptors originated from a man younger than 30 in good health. Each CDR3 is given with its conserved first and last residue. A D gene is named only where the DNA matches it firmly. Clone size is not always given. Where it is, it says once, few, many or a class for expanded clones.

clone_size j_call v_call d_call cdr3_aa cdr3_nt
once TRBJ2-7 TRBV7-2 - CASSLAPGGGYEQYF TGTGCCAGCAGCTTAGCGCCTGGGGGCGGGTACGAGCAGTACTTC
- TRBJ1-3 TRBV7-8 - CASSLVWAGSGNTIYF TGTGCCAGCAGCTTAGTCTGGGCAGGCTCTGGAAACACCATATATTTT
- TRBJ2-7 TRBV28 - CASKRQAPYEQYF TGTGCCAGCAAAAGACAGGCGCCCTACGAGCAGTACTTC
few TRBJ2-2 TRBV10-3 TRBD1 CAIRRTGAGELFF TGTGCCATCAGACGGACAGGGGCCGGGGAGCTGTTTTTT
- TRBJ1-5 TRBV19 TRBD1 CASTRGTGFIQPQHF TGTGCCAGTACCCGCGGGACAGGGTTCATTCAGCCCCAGCATTTT
- TRBJ1-2 TRBV4-1 TRBD1 CASSHRTGGRGYTF TGCGCCAGCAGCCATAGGACAGGGGGTAGGGGCTACACCTTC
- TRBJ2-5 TRBV7-9 TRBD2 CASSNLAGGKETQYF TGTGCCAGCAGCAACCTAGCGGGGGGCAAAGAGACCCAGTACTTC
- TRBJ2-1 TRBV30 - CAWTHRGGNFYNEQFF TGTGCCTGGACCCATCGAGGCGGGAACTTCTACAATGAGCAGTTCTTC
- TRBJ2-2 TRBV5-1 TRBD2 CASSSGTMITGELFF TGCGCCAGCAGCTCCGGGACTATGATAACCGGGGAGCTGTTTTTT
once TRBJ2-2 TRBV5-1 TRBD2 CASSPGLAANTGELFF TGCGCCAGCAGCCCGGGACTAGCGGCTAACACCGGGGAGCTGTTTTTT
- TRBJ2-1 TRBV9 - CASSVVGGSLEQFF TGTGCCAGCAGCGTAGTAGGGGGATCCTTGGAGCAGTTCTTC
- TRBJ2-7 TRBV4-2 TRBD2 CASSQGQNLRLAGYYEQYF TGTGCCAGCAGCCAAGGACAAAATCTACGACTAGCGGGATACTACGAGCAGTACTTC
- TRBJ1-5 TRBV15 - CATSVTGLGNQPQHF TGTGCCACCAGCGTAACAGGGTTGGGGAATCAGCCCCAGCATTTT
- TRBJ2-3 TRBV5-1 - CASSLGGPDTQYF TGCGCCAGCAGCTTAGGGGGTCCAGATACGCAGTATTTT
- TRBJ2-5 TRBV6-5 TRBD1 CASSYVTGGGETQYF TGTGCCAGCAGTTACGTTACAGGGGGCGGGGAGACCCAGTACTTC
- TRBJ1-1 TRBV14 - CASSHSITEAFF TGTGCCAGCAGCCACAGTATAACTGAAGCTTTCTTT
- TRBJ2-1 TRBV7-2 TRBD2 CASSVAGAPFNEQFF TGTGCCAGCAGCGTAGCGGGAGCACCCTTCAATGAGCAGTTCTTC
- TRBJ1-2 TRBV7-9 TRBD1 CASSSQGVDGYTF TGTGCCAGCAGCTCGCAGGGGGTGGATGGCTACACCTTC
- TRBJ2-5 TRBV28 TRBD2 CASSILAGETQYF TGTGCCAGCAGTATACTAGCGGGAGAGACCCAGTACTTC
few TRBJ1-5 TRBV5-1 TRBD1 CASSLTGVHNQPQHF TGCGCCAGCAGCCTAACAGGGGTGCACAATCAGCCCCAGCATTTT
- TRBJ2-5 TRBV5-1 TRBD2 CASSLAAGVETQYF TGCGCCAGCAGCTTGGCTGCGGGGGTAGAGACCCAGTACTTC
- TRBJ1-1 TRBV6-5 - CASRGGENTEAFF TGTGCCAGCAGGGGAGGGGAGAACACTGAAGCTTTCTTT
once TRBJ2-7 TRBV10-3 - CAISAAGSYEQYF TGTGCCATCAGTGCGGCGGGTTCCTACGAGCAGTACTTC
- TRBJ2-7 TRBV7-2 - CASSSSRGYEQYF TGTGCCAGCAGCTCCTCTAGAGGATACGAGCAGTACTTC
few TRBJ1-6 TRBV7-9 TRBD1 CASSFRGPSSPLHF TGTGCCAGCAGCTTCAGGGGGCCTTCTTCACCCCTCCACTTT
- TRBJ1-1 TRBV9 - CASSVASTRDEAFF TGTGCCAGCAGCGTAGCTTCGACACGGGATGAAGCTTTCTTT
- TRBJ2-5 TRBV27 - CASSPLAGETQYF TGTGCCAGCAGTCCCCTGGCGGGGGAGACCCAGTACTTC
few TRBJ1-4 TRBV10-3 - CAISGEQNNEKLFF TGTGCCATCAGTGGTGAACAGAATAATGAAAAACTGTTTTTT
- TRBJ2-2 TRBV7-2 - CASSLRREATGELFF TGTGCCAGCAGCTTAAGGAGGGAGGCCACCGGGGAGCTGTTTTTT
- TRBJ2-5 TRBV30 TRBD1 CAWNRDRGQETQYF TGTGCCTGGAATAGGGACAGGGGTCAAGAGACCCAGTACTTC
- TRBJ2-7 TRBV5-1 TRBD1 CASTRNRGFRDEQYF TGCGCCAGCACCCGCAACAGGGGATTTCGGGACGAGCAGTACTTC
- TRBJ2-5 TRBV6-6 - CASSHQGEWRGTQYF TGTGCCAGCAGTCACCAGGGTGAATGGAGAGGGACCCAGTACTTC
- TRBJ2-1 TRBV18 TRBD2 CASSSQTSGQFF TGTGCCAGCTCATCGCAGACTAGCGGGCAGTTCTTC
- TRBJ2-7 TRBV6-1 - CASREEGEQYF TGTGCCAGCAGGGAGGAGGGCGAGCAGTACTTC
once TRBJ2-1 TRBV7-8 - CAAGSYNEQFF TGTGCCGCCGGTTCCTACAATGAGCAGTTCTTC
- TRBJ1-2 TRBV28 TRBD1 CASLRTGGYGYTF TGTGCCAGCCTTCGAACAGGGGGCTATGGCTACACCTTC
- TRBJ2-2 TRBV7-2 - CASSPYTGELFF TGTGCCAGCAGCCCTTATACCGGGGAGCTGTTTTTT
- TRBJ1-3 TRBV7-2 TRBD1 CASSRQGQNTIYF TGTGCCAGCAGCCGACAGGGACAGAACACCATATATTTT
- TRBJ2-3 TRBV25-1 - CASSESGSASMDTQYF TGTGCCAGCAGTGAATCCGGTTCGGCTAGCATGGATACGCAGTATTTT
- TRBJ1-5 TRBV23-1 TRBD1 CASSQSARDRVRQPQHF TGCGCCAGCAGTCAATCGGCACGGGACAGGGTACGTCAGCCCCAGCATTTT
few TRBJ2-5 TRBV6-1 - CASIRTRRETQYF TGTGCCAGCATCCGGACACGGCGAGAGACCCAGTACTTC
- TRBJ2-2 TRBV9 - CASSDGRVVGELFF TGTGCCAGCAGCGACGGGCGGGTGGTCGGGGAGCTGTTTTTT
- TRBJ2-7 TRBV5-1 TRBD1 CASSSRDRGLYEQYF TGCGCCAGCAGCTCCCGGGACAGGGGACTCTACGAGCAGTACTTC
- TRBJ1-3 TRBV4-3 TRBD1 CASSQGQGVSGNTIYF TGCGCCAGCAGCCAGGGACAGGGGGTCTCTGGAAACACCATATATTTT
- TRBJ1-5 TRBV6-5 TRBD1 CASRRQGAWQPQHF TGTGCCAGCAGACGGCAGGGGGCTTGGCAGCCCCAGCATTTT
once TRBJ2-3 TRBV7-3 TRBD2 CASSLVTSGGTDTQYF TGTGCCAGCAGCTTAGTCACTAGCGGGGGGACAGATACGCAGTATTTT
- TRBJ1-3 TRBV4-1 TRBD1 CASSQLGQGGSGNTIYF TGCGCCAGCAGCCAACTTGGACAGGGAGGCTCTGGAAACACCATATATTTT
few TRBJ2-7 TRBV4-3 TRBD1 CASSQDDRGYEQYF TGCGCCAGCAGCCAAGATGACAGGGGGTACGAGCAGTACTTC
- TRBJ1-5 TRBV6-5 - CASSARTASNQPQHF TGTGCCAGCAGTGCCCGGACAGCTAGCAATCAGCCCCAGCATTTT
- TRBJ2-2 TRBV7-8 - CASSLAPSGELFF TGTGCCAGCAGCTTAGCCCCATCCGGGGAGCTGTTTTTT
- TRBJ2-5 TRBV4-2 TRBD2 CASSQGGSGRGETQYF TGTGCCAGCAGCCAAGGTGGTAGCGGGAGGGGGGAGACCCAGTACTTC
few TRBJ2-1 TRBV5-1 TRBD1 CASSHRDRGLDEQFF TGCGCCAGCAGCCACCGGGACAGGGGTTTAGATGAGCAGTTCTTC
- TRBJ1-2 TRBV6-1 - CASSEQGNYGYTF TGTGCCAGCAGTGAACAGGGGAACTATGGCTACACCTTC
- TRBJ2-2 TRBV25-1 - CASSKRRGGELFF TGTGCCAGCAGTAAGCGGCGGGGCGGGGAGCTGTTTTTT
few TRBJ1-1 TRBV29-1 - CSVENSGTHPLAFF TGCAGCGTCGAAAACTCCGGGACTCACCCTTTAGCTTTCTTT
- TRBJ1-5 TRBV7-9 - CASSFGNQPQHF TGTGCCAGCAGCTTCGGCAATCAGCCCCAGCATTTT
- TRBJ1-5 TRBV19 - CASSWGQGSNQPQHF TGTGCCAGTAGCTGGGGGCAGGGGAGCAATCAGCCCCAGCATTTT
few TRBJ1-3 TRBV7-9 - CASSLHLQDFSGNTIYF TGTGCCAGCAGCTTACATCTTCAGGATTTCTCTGGAAACACCATATATTTT
few TRBJ2-7 TRBV15 TRBD1 CATSRGTGDSREQYF TGTGCCACCAGCAGAGGGACAGGGGATTCTCGCGAGCAGTACTTC
- TRBJ2-5 TRBV7-2 TRBD2 CASSPRLAARETQYF TGTGCCAGCAGCCCCAGACTAGCGGCCAGGGAGACCCAGTACTTC